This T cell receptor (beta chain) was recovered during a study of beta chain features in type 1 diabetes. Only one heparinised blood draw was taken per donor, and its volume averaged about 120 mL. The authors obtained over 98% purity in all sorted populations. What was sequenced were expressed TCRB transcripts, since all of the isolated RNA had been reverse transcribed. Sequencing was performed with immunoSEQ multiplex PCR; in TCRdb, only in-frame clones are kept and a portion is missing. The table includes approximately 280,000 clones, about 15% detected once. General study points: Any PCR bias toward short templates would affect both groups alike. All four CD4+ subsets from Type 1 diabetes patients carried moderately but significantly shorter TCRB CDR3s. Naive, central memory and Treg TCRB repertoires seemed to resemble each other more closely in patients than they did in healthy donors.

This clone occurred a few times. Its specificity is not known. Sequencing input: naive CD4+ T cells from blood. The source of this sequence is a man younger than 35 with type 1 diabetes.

The CDR3 loop is CASTKRGMASYEQYF. The CDR3 DNA is TGTGCCAGCACCAAACGGGGAATGGCGTCCTACGAGCAGTACTTC. The chain couples TRBV27 to TRBJ2-7, with D maybe TRBD2 (5 bases). The CDR3 extends over 15 amino acids. Trimming stripped 7 bases from V and 1 base from J, with 17 bases between. The V gene's germline CDR1 is MNHEY and CDR2 SMNVEV (reference sequence).